This T cell receptor (beta chain) was profiled in a study of T cell changes during pregnancy in multiple sclerosis (dated by TCRdb to between 2018 and 2020). Describing the broader study: The study examined how the T cell repertoire changed over the course of pregnancy in women with multiple sclerosis.

Comments on this clone: Its cognate antigen has yet to be identified. No quality values exist for individual bases; no much larger clone is one base distant.

The V and J ends are trimmed by 5 bases and 10 bases, leaving 10 bases between them. The germline V gene encodes CDR1 SGHRS and CDR2 YFSETQ. The CDR3 has 11 amino acids, counting the end cysteine and phenylalanine. CDR3 DNA is the only sequence kept; it has 33 bases, read in frame from the first base. Library preparation employed the immunoSEQ multiplex PCR assay. Held by TCRdb, this immuneACCESS table contains in-frame sequences only and omits some clones. Under half of the omission traces to an unresolved V gene where checked; the cause of the rest is unknown. Within this sample are tens of thousands of clones, with over 75% of them counted one time only. The ten biggest clones cover roughly 1.7% of the sample.

The source of this sequence is a female donor with multiple sclerosis, enrolled in a pregnancy study. The starting material was peripheral blood, obtained in the first trimester of pregnancy. Recombination linked TRBV5-1 to TRBJ2-1; perhaps TRBD2 is the D gene, with 6 bases matching. In nucleotides, the sequence is TGCGCCAGCAGGATGGGGAGGGAGCAGTTCTTC. It specifies CASRMGREQFF. The reference TRBV5-1 and TRBJ2-1 proteins fill in what lies around the CDR3, so the full variable domain reads KAGVTQTPRYLIKTRGQQVTLSCSPISGHRSVSWYQQTPGQGLQFLFEYFSETQRNKGNFPGRFSGRQFSNSRSEMNVSTLELGDSALYLCASRMGREQFFGPGTRLTVL.